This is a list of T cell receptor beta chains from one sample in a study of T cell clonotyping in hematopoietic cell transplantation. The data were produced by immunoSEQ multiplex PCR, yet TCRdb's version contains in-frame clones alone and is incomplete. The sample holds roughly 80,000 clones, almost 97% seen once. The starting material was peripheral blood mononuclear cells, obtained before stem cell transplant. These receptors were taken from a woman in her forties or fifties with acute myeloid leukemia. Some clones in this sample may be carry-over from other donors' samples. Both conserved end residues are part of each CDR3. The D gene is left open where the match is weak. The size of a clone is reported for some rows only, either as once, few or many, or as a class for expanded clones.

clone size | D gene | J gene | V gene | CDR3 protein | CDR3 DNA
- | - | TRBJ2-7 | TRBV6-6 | CASSFKTDGYEQYF | TGTGCCAGCAGTTTCAAGACGGACGGCTACGAGCAGTACTTC
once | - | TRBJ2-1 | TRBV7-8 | CASSVTGNEQFF | TGTGCCAGCAGCGTAACTGGTAATGAGCAGTTCTTC
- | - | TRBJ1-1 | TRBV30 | CAWSVNSANTEAFF | TGTGCCTGGAGTGTAAACTCGGCGAACACTGAAGCTTTCTTT
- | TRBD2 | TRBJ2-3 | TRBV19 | CASSPTSGRTDTQYF | TGTGCCAGTAGCCCTACTAGCGGGAGAACAGATACGCAGTATTTT
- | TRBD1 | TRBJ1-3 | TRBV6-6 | CASSKTGGENTIYF | TGTGCCAGCAGTAAGACAGGGGGCGAAAACACCATATATTTT
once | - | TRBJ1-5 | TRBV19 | CASSSGGGRSNQPQHF | TGTGCCAGTAGTAGCGGGGGGGGCCGTAGCAATCAGCCCCAGCATTTT
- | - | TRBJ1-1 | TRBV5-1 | CASSLRAGMNTEAFF | TGCGCCAGCAGCTTGCGAGCAGGGATGAACACTGAAGCTTTCTTT
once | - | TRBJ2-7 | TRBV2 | CANTRTSSYEQYF | TGTGCCAATACTCGGACTTCTTCCTACGAGCAGTACTTC
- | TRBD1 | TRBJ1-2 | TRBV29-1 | CSVEDPKQGAYGYTF | TGCAGCGTTGAAGATCCAAAACAGGGGGCCTATGGCTACACCTTC
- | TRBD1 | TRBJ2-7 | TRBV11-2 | CASSLVGTDFAYEQYF | TGTGCCAGCAGCTTAGTCGGGACAGATTTTGCCTACGAGCAGTACTTC
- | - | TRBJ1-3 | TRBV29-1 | CSVESGSGRGNTIYF | TGCAGCGTTGAATCTGGTAGCGGCAGGGGAAACACCATATATTTT
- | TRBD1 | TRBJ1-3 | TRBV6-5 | CASSPNRGRNTIYF | TGTGCCAGCAGCCCCAACAGGGGCCGAAACACCATATATTTT
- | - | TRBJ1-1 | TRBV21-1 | CASGTGKVGGVYTEAFF | TGTGCCAGCGGGACAGGGAAGGTTGGAGGTGTGTACACTGAAGCTTTCTTT
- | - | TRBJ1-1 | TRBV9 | CASSVGVDSMNTEAFF | TGTGCCAGCAGCGTAGGAGTGGACAGCATGAACACTGAAGCTTTCTTT
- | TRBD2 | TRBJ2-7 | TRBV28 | CASSSRTSGRTRSYEQYF | TGTGCCAGCAGTTCCCGGACTAGCGGGCGGACGCGATCTTACGAGCAGTACTTC
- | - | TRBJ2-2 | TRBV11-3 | CASSLEPNTGELFF | TGTGCCAGCAGCTTGGAACCGAACACCGGGGAGCTGTTTTTT
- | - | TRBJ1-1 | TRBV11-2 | CASSLGSGGNTEAFF | TGTGCCAGCAGCTTAGGATCAGGCGGTAACACTGAAGCTTTCTTT
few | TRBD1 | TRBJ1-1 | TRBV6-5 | CASSYRTGGAFF | TGTGCCAGCAGTTACAGGACAGGTGGAGCTTTCTTT
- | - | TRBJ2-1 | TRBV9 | CASSVEDSWFYNEQFF | TGTGCCAGCAGCGTGGAAGACTCGTGGTTCTACAATGAGCAGTTCTTC